This T cell receptor (beta chain) was documented in a study of OX40 agonist ivuxolimab in advanced cancers. Assay: immunoSEQ multiplex PCR; the TCRdb copy retains only in-frame clones and omits some. The sample has tens of thousands of clones; 88% are singletons. CDR1 is MDHEN and CDR2 is SYDVKM in the germline V gene. Trimming pared 3 bases from V and 2 bases from J, leaving 11 bases between. The CDR3 sequence is 15 residues long. With respect to this clone: Its antigen is not identified.

Study-level findings and limits: Among the least clonally expanded were partial responders at 0.1-3.0 mg/kg. With doses of 0.1 to 3.0 mg/kg, CD4+ and CD8+ blood T cells had undergone clonal expansion by week 6.

Sequencing was performed on CD4+ or CD8+ T cells sorted from blood, taken in a trial of the OX40 agonist ivuxolimab. This rearrangement joins TRBV28 to TRBJ1-5, with a possible D match to TRBD1 (5 bases). The source of this sequence is an adult with an advanced solid tumor such as melanoma, head and neck, liver or kidney cancer. CDR3: CASSFLGQGNQPQHF. CDR3 DNA sequence: TGTGCCAGCAGTTTTTTGGGGCAGGGCAATCAGCCCCAGCATTTT.